This passage covers 19 T cell receptor beta chains from one sample sequenced in a study of T cells in Graves' hyperthyroidism and ophthalmopathy. RNA transcripts gave rise to amplified TCR beta CDR3 regions. The HTBI primer set was used in a first-round RT-PCR of the TCR CDR3. MiXCR, applied by TCRdb to the multiplex PCR reads, yields one record per CDR3 protein. The sample contains 500,000 to 750,000 distinct CDR3 sequences, under 60% of which appear only once. The sequencing sample was made of peripheral blood or thyroid tissue (not recorded which). These receptors originate from a woman aged 18-29 years with Graves' hyperthyroidism.

In its sample, this clonotype was seen a few times. The V call is TRBV28, the J call TRBJ1-5; D unresolved. V lost 4 bases to trimming and J lost 4 bases, with 8 bases between them. The CDR3 covers 13 residues. CDR1 is MDHEN and CDR2 is SYDVKM in the germline V gene. The CDR3 DNA sequence: TGTGCCAGCAGTTGGGGATGGAATCAGCCCCAGCATTTT. Translating gives CASSWGWNQPQHF.

This clonotype has at least ten counts. The chain has TRBV4-1 and TRBJ2-7; possibly TRBD2 for D (6 bases). Trimming removed 0 bases from V and 5 bases from J, with 11 bases in between. Germline V gene data show CDR1 as MGHRA and CDR2 as YSYEKL. The CDR3 is 14 residues long. The CDR3 loop reads CASSQDGGSHEQYF. The CDR3 bases are TGCGCCAGCAGCCAAGACGGAGGGAGCCACGAGCAGTACTTC.

This rearrangement joins TRBV29-1 to TRBJ1-4; no clear D. V was shortened by 0 bases and J by 5 bases, with 19 bases between the two germline ends. This CDR3 region has 17 residues. Germline V gives CDR1 SQVTM, CDR2 ANQGSEA. CDR3 amino acids: CSVEDVSTSSYNEKLFF. The CDR3 DNA is TGCAGCGTTGAAGATGTGAGCACGAGCTCCTACAATGAAAAACTGTTTTTT.

Ten or more counts support this clonotype. The V and J genes are TRBV19 and TRBJ1-4; D is possibly TRBD1 (5 bases). The CDR3 is 13 amino acids. Germline V gene data show CDR1 as LNHDA and CDR2 as SQIVND (reference sequence). V was trimmed by 3 bases and J by 6 bases, leaving 8 bases between them. Written as DNA, the CDR3 is TGTGCCAGTAGTATTAGGGGCCATGAAAAACTGTTTTTT. Translating it yields CASSIRGHEKLFF.

This chain connects TRBV7-8 to TRBJ1-2, with D perhaps TRBD1 (6 bases). The CDR3 is 13 residues long. Germline V CDR1 and CDR2: SGHVS, FQNEAQ. Trimming shortened V by 6 bases and J by 8 bases, and 16 bases separated the two germline ends. The CDR3 is CASREGGAGGYTF. The CDR3 DNA sequence: TGTGCCAGCAGAGAAGGGGGGGCTGGAGGCTACACCTTC.

This clonotype was seen many times. The chain is built from TRBV2 and TRBJ2-5, with TRBD2 matching 7 bases. Germline CDR1 reads SNHLY; CDR2 reads FYNNEI. V trimming: 8 bases; J trimming: 3 bases; junction bases outside the gene matches: 6. The CDR3 is 13 amino acids. CDR3: CASLSAGEETQYF. The CDR3 DNA is TGTGCCAGCTTGTCGGCGGGAGAAGAGACCCAGTACTTC.

The V gene is TRBV29-1, the J gene TRBJ2-5; 9 bases match TRBD1. With 8 bases clipped from V and 5 bases from J, the junction kept 9 bases outside the gene matches. This CDR3 is 13 amino acids long. Germline V lookup: CDR1 SQVTM, CDR2 ANQGSEA. The CDR3 spells CSHHRGRGETQYF. For the CDR3, the DNA is TGCAGCCATCACAGGGGGCGAGGGGAGACCCAGTACTTC.

The genes are TRBV10-3 and TRBJ1-1, with D maybe TRBD1 (6 bases). The V gene lost 10 bases and the J gene lost 4 bases, with 19 bases spanning the gap. Looked up from germline, CDR1 is ENHRY and CDR2 is SYGVKD. The CDR3 sequence is 14 residues long. CDR3 DNA sequence: TGTGCCAGTAGTATGGGACAAATAGGCACTGAAGCTTTCTTT. As protein: CASSMGQIGTEAFF.

This clonotype showed up many times. The chain combines TRBV12-3 or TRBV12-4 with TRBJ1-1, with D possibly being TRBD1 (6 bases). CDR3 size: 14 residues. Trimming cost V 3 bases and J 5 bases, with 13 bases left between them. The CDR3 protein is CASSFRDIRTEAFF. CDR3 nucleotide sequence: TGTGCCAGCAGTTTCCGGGACATTAGAACTGAAGCTTTCTTT.

This clonotype was counted ten times or more. The chain has TRBV19 and TRBJ2-7, with 7 bases lining up with TRBD2. The CDR3 is 13 amino acids. Germline V CDR1 and CDR2: LNHDA, SQIVND (reference sequence). The trim removed 5 bases at V and 7 bases at J, leaving 8 bases unmatched. The CDR3 protein is CASSPGLGREQYF. Here the CDR3 DNA reads TGTGCCAGTAGTCCTGGACTAGGTCGTGAGCAGTACTTC.

This clonotype was counted ten times or more. J is TRBJ2-2 and V is TRBV13; 7 nucleotides match TRBD1. The CDR3 runs 16 residues. The germline V gene has CDR1 PRHDT and CDR2 FYEKMQ (reference sequence). Trimming took 3 bases from V and 0 from J; bases not matched to a gene: 4. The CDR3 reads CASSFFGTANTGELFF. Written as DNA, the CDR3 is TGTGCCAGCAGCTTTTTTGGGACAGCGAACACCGGGGAGCTGTTTTTT.

The chain has TRBV15 and TRBJ2-7; 7 bases align to TRBD2. This CDR3 is 17 amino acids long. Germline loops: CDR1 LNHNV, CDR2 YYDKDF (reference sequence). V was pared by 0 bases and J by 3 bases, with 11 bases of the junction left unmatched. The DNA for the CDR3 is TGTGCCACCAGCAGAGATCCTCCTAGCGGATCCTACTACGAGCAGTACTTC. This codes for CATSRDPPSGSYYEQYF. Combining the CDR3 with reference TRBV15 and TRBJ2-7 gives the whole variable domain DAMVIQNPRYQVTQFGKPVTLSCSQTLNHNVMYWYQQKSSQAPKLLFHYYDKDFNNEADTPDNFQSRRPNTSFCFLDIRSPGLGDTAMYLCATSRDPPSGSYYEQYFGPGTRLTVT.

This clonotype was observed many times. The rearrangement uses TRBV6-1 and TRBJ2-2, with D unclear. The CDR3 covers 14 residues. V lost 2 bases and J 2 bases, leaving 6 bases between the germline ends. Germline values: CDR1 MNHNS, CDR2 SASEGT. CDR3: CASSEQLNTGELFF. The CDR3 DNA reads as TGTGCCAGCAGTGAACAGCTAAACACCGGGGAGCTGTTTTTT.

The rearrangement uses TRBV10-3 and TRBJ2-5, with D possibly TRBD2 on 6 matching bases. V lost 3 bases, J lost 5 bases, and 19 bases lay in between. This CDR3 is 16 amino acids long. Germline assignment: CDR1 ENHRY and CDR2 SYGVKD. The CDR3 DNA follows: TGTGCCATCAGTGATGGGGGGAGCACCAAGGAGGAGACCCAGTACTTC. Residues: CAISDGGSTKEETQYF.

V gene TRBV7-9 combines with J gene TRBJ1-1, with 9 bases aligning to TRBD1. V lost 3 bases to trimming and J lost 4 bases; unmatched junction nucleotides: 12. The CDR3 length is 17 residues. Germline V gene lookup returns CDR1 SEHNR and CDR2 FQNEAQ (reference sequence). The CDR3 region is CASSFGQGRSRGTEAFF. DNA for the CDR3: TGTGCCAGCAGCTTCGGACAGGGGAGAAGTAGAGGCACTGAAGCTTTCTTT.

For this clonotype: A much larger clone lies a single base off, so this may be a read error. The rearrangement links TRBV5-1 to TRBJ1-4; D unresolved. V was trimmed by 0 bases and J by 2 bases, leaving 5 bases between them. Germline CDR1 SGHRS, CDR2 YFSETQ. CDR3 length: 14 residues. This chain's CDR3 is CASSLERTNEKLFF. CDR3 nucleotides: TGCGCCAGCAGCTTGGAACGGACTAATGAAAAACTGTTTTTT.

In this sample, this clonotype turned up many times. The V and J genes are TRBV19 and TRBJ1-2; TRBD1 might be the D (6 bases). CDR3 size: 13 residues. V lost 4 bases and J lost 2, with 8 bases in between. The germline gives CDR1 LNHDA, CDR2 SQIVND (reference sequence). The CDR3 DNA reads TGTGCCAGTAGTAAAGGACAGAACTATGGCTACACCTTC. The encoded protein is CASSKGQNYGYTF. Full variable domain (rest looked up from reference TRBV19 and TRBJ1-2): DGGITQSPKYLFRKEGQNVTLSCEQNLNHDAMYWYRQDPGQGLRLIYYSQIVNDFQKGDIAEGYSVSREKKESFPLTVTSAQKNPTAFYLCASSKGQNYGYTFGSGTRLTVV.

CDR3 nucleotides: TGCAGTGCTGGGGTTGCAGGGAGAGACAATCAGCCCCAGTACTTC. Translated: CSAGVAGRDNQPQYF. V gene TRBV20-1 combines with J gene TRBJ2-5, with D possibly called TRBD1 or TRBD2 (5 bases each). CDR1 is DFQATT and CDR2 is SNEGSKA in the germline V gene (reference sequence). The germline V and J ends were trimmed by 5 bases and 9 bases, with 25 bases remaining between them. The CDR3 extends over 15 amino acids.

This clonotype was observed a handful of times. The rearrangement joins TRBV6-6 to TRBJ1-3, with D perhaps matching TRBD1 (5 bases). Germline CDR1 reads MNHNY; CDR2 reads SVGAGI (reference sequence). There are 19 residues in the CDR3. Trimming stripped 6 bases from V and 2 bases from J, with 26 bases between. CDR3 loop: CASSLLPISRGNPGNTIYF. In DNA form, the CDR3 reads TGTGCCAGCAGCCTCCTCCCAATAAGCCGGGGGAACCCTGGAAACACCATATATTTT.